This entry describes one T cell receptor beta chain. Its antigen remains unidentified. The PCR ran on 60 Vbeta and 13 Jbeta primers. Produced via immunoSEQ multiplex PCR; TCRdb's table is partial and in-frame only. The table records 65,000 or so clones, about 72% of them present only once. The data stem from a study of cytomegalovirus exposure and HLA in healthy donors. Study-level results: In vitro assays verified that a few CMV-associated chains recognized CMV antigens specifically. The authors listed approximately 150 TCR beta chains as cytomegalovirus-associated.

The CDR3 is made up of 15 amino acids. Germline lookup yields CDR1 MNHEY and CDR2 SMNVEV (reference sequence). V dropped 5 bases and J dropped 9; count of bases not matched to a gene: 11. The rearrangement uses TRBV27 and TRBJ1-4; 8 positions agree with TRBD1. Sequenced input: PBMCs. The sequence was obtained from a woman aged 40 to 55 in good health and CMV-seropositive. Written as DNA, the CDR3 is TGTGCCAGCAGTCGAGGACAGGGCGGATGGAAAAAACTGTTTTTT. This translates into CASSRGQGGWKKLFF.